This T cell receptor beta chain was captured in a study of control samples from healthy donors and cancer patients. Germline V gene lookup returns CDR1 MGHRA and CDR2 YSYEKL. Losses at the gene ends were 4 bases for V and 10 bases for J; bases not matched to a gene: 13. The CDR3 is 15 amino acids. The assay was immunoSEQ multiplex PCR, and TCRdb's table has in-frame clones only and misses some. The table shows some 140,000 clones, with about 90% occurring only once. This sequence joins TRBV4-1 and TRBJ2-1; 7 nucleotides match TRBD2. The sample taken for sequencing was PBMCs. This TCR was recovered from a man aged 50 to 59 with head and neck cancer. This CDR3 is CASSRGLVSGGEQFF. The CDR3 DNA follows: TGCGCCAGCAGCCGAGGACTAGTTTCGGGTGGGGAGCAGTTCTTC.